What follows are 19 T cell receptor beta chains derived from one specimen sequenced in a study of blood T cell repertoires in COVID-19. Assay used: immunoSEQ multiplex PCR; TCRdb lists only in-frame clones, some missing. This table has 100,000 or so clones, 85% appearing once. Sequenced material: peripheral blood. Receptor source: a woman in her 70s with active or convalescent COVID-19.

J is TRBJ1-1 and V is TRBV28; D uncertain. Trimming removed 6 bases at V and 4 bases at J, with 9 bases between. Germline assignment: CDR1 MDHEN and CDR2 SYDVKM. This CDR3 is built from 12 residues. The CDR3 is CASRSPSTEAFF. CDR3 nucleotide sequence: TGTGCCAGCAGGTCACCCAGCACTGAAGCTTTCTTT.

The chain combines TRBV10-1 with TRBJ2-4, with D maybe TRBD2 (6 bases). V gave up 8 bases and J gave up 1 base, with 15 bases separating them. Germline lookup yields CDR1 WNHNN and CDR2 SYGVQD (reference sequence). This CDR3 is 15 amino acids long. CDR3 region: CASDNVADAKNIQYF. Written as DNA, the CDR3 is TGCGCCAGCGATAACGTAGCGGATGCCAAAAACATTCAGTACTTC.

The V gene is TRBV5-1, the J gene TRBJ2-5; TRBD1 aligns across 7 bases. Germline CDR1 and CDR2: SGHRS and YFSETQ. The V segment lost 1 base and the J segment 4 bases; nucleotides outside the gene matches: 7. This CDR3 has 15 amino acids. CDR3 coding DNA: TGCGCCAGCAGCTTGTCAGGGGGAGTGAGAGAGACCCAGTACTTC. It specifies CASSLSGGVRETQYF.

This clone turned up a few times. The V call is TRBV5-6, the J call TRBJ2-7, with 12 bases lining up with TRBD2. The junction had 6 bases not matched to a gene; V was cut back by 1 base and J by 4 bases. The germline gives CDR1 SGHDT, CDR2 YYEEEE. The CDR3 loop spans 16 amino acids. CDR3 sequence reads: CASSLSGLAGTYEQYF. Here the CDR3 DNA reads TGTGCCAGCAGCTTGAGTGGACTAGCGGGAACGTACGAGCAGTACTTC.

This clone was seen only a few times. This chain uses TRBV10-1 with TRBJ2-6; TRBD2 matches at 9 bases. This CDR3 comprises 19 residues. From germline, CDR1 is WNHNN and CDR2 SYGVQD (reference sequence). The J segment lost 1 base and the V segment lost 2 bases, leaving 9 bases of the junction unmatched. CDR3 sequence reads: CASSEGVAGAISGANVLTF. Written as DNA, the CDR3 is TGCGCCAGCAGTGAGGGAGTAGCGGGGGCCATTTCTGGGGCCAACGTCCTGACTTTC.

This chain links TRBV27 with TRBJ2-1; 7 bases agree with TRBD1. CDR1 and CDR2 from the germline V gene are MNHEY and SMNVEV (reference sequence). This CDR3 comprises 15 residues. J gave up 6 bases and V 2 bases, and 7 bases lay outside the gene matches. CDR3 loop: CASSLRRDSLNEQFF. The DNA for the CDR3 is TGTGCCAGCAGTTTACGCCGGGACAGCCTCAATGAGCAGTTCTTC.

This clone is classed as medium-sized. The gene calls are TRBV9 and TRBJ1-5; D is uncertain. This CDR3 is 18 amino acids long. V shed 0 bases and J shed 0 bases, with 16 bases lying between them. Germline values: CDR1 SGDLS, CDR2 YYNGEE. The chain's CDR3 is CASSVDQPESYSNQPQHF. For the CDR3, the DNA is TGTGCCAGCAGCGTAGACCAACCGGAGAGCTATAGCAATCAGCCCCAGCATTTT.

This clone appeared a few times. V usage is TRBV6-6 and J usage is TRBJ2-7, with 8 bases that match TRBD2. The CDR3 extends over 13 amino acids. Germline loops: CDR1 MNHNY, CDR2 SVGAGI (reference sequence). Losses at the gene ends were 5 bases for V and 5 bases for J; bases not matched to a gene: 5. The chain's CDR3 is CASSPREGNEQYF. CDR3 in DNA: TGTGCCAGCAGTCCCCGGGAGGGAAACGAGCAGTACTTC.

The V gene is TRBV19, the J gene TRBJ1-4; D is perhaps TRBD1 (5 bases). The V gene lost 10 bases and the J gene lost 0 bases, with 18 bases spanning the gap. Looked up from germline, CDR1 is LNHDA and CDR2 is SQIVND (reference sequence). This CDR3 region has 16 residues. CDR3 sequence reads: CATGGRTGPTNEKLFF. In nucleotides, the CDR3 is TGTGCCACCGGAGGGAGGACGGGACCAACTAATGAAAAACTGTTTTTT.

The rearrangement uses TRBV28 and TRBJ1-4; D ambiguous. This CDR3 has 13 residues. Per the germline V gene, CDR1 is MDHEN and CDR2 is SYDVKM. Trimming cost V 7 bases and J 2 bases, with 8 bases left between them. CDR3 nucleotide sequence: TGTGCCAGCACTCGAGGCACTAATGAAAAACTGTTTTTT. It is translated as CASTRGTNEKLFF.

This clone has more than one count but fewer than ten. This chain links TRBV4-3 with TRBJ2-7, with 10 positions matching TRBD2. Germline V lookup: CDR1 LGHNA, CDR2 YSLEER. Trimming removed 3 bases from V and 1 base from J; junction bases left unmatched: 3. This CDR3 is built from 15 residues. In DNA, the CDR3 is TGCGCCAGCAGCCAGGTAGCGGGAGGTTCCTACGAGCAGTACTTC. Its translation: CASSQVAGGSYEQYF.

The V call is TRBV2, the J call TRBJ1-1; TRBD1 is a possible D gene (5 bases). The CDR3 covers 13 residues. Germline CDR1 SNHLY, CDR2 FYNNEI. Trimming pared 3 bases from V and 3 bases from J, leaving 8 bases between. The CDR3 is CASSDREDTEAFF. In DNA, the CDR3 is TGTGCCAGCAGTGACAGGGAAGACACTGAAGCTTTCTTT. The full variable domain, its missing parts supplied by reference TRBV2 and TRBJ1-1, is EPEVTQTPSHQVTQMGQEVILRCVPISNHLYFYWYRQILGQKVEFLVSFYNNEISEKSEIFDDQFSVERPDGSNFTLKIRSTKLEDSAMYFCASSDREDTEAFFGQGTRLTVV.

This chain connects TRBV2 to TRBJ1-3; D gene ambiguous. The CDR3 sequence is 15 residues long. V lost 7 bases to trimming and J lost 0 bases, with 13 bases between them. Germline V gene data show CDR1 as SNHLY and CDR2 as FYNNEI. DNA of the CDR3: TGTGCCAGCAAAGAGCAGGAAATCTCTGGAAACACCATATATTTT. Its protein is CASKEQEISGNTIYF.

The V call is TRBV2, the J call TRBJ1-4; D remains unclear. Germline-derived CDR1 and CDR2 are SNHLY and FYNNEI. The CDR3 spans 13 residues. Trimming took 4 bases from V and 4 from J, leaving 7 bases between them. The CDR3 reads CASSGENNEKLFF. DNA of the CDR3: TGTGCCAGCAGTGGCGAGAATAATGAAAAACTGTTTTTT.

In regard to this clone: An end of the junction differs from the germline gene, which may be a read error. The V and J genes are TRBV19 and TRBJ1-6, with 7 nucleotides matching TRBD1. This CDR3 contains 14 residues. Germline CDR1 LNHDA, CDR2 SQIVND (reference sequence). The CDR3 loop reads CASSFFYLCQGENF. CDR3 sequence (DNA): TGTGCCAGTAGTTTCTTTTATTTGTGTCAGGGGGAGAACTTT.

V and J are TRBV12-5 and TRBJ2-1, with D maybe TRBD2 (5 bases). Looked up from germline, CDR1 is LGHNT and CDR2 is FRNRAP. The ends were cut back, 4 bases at V and 12 bases at J, with 16 bases in the middle. The CDR3 spans 13 residues. CDR3 loop: CASGSLTSTAQFF. CDR3 coding DNA: TGTGCTAGTGGTTCCCTAACTAGTACCGCGCAGTTCTTC.

This clone has a handful of counts. The V call is TRBV18, the J call TRBJ2-5, with D maybe TRBD1 (6 bases). The CDR3 has 13 residues. Trimming cost V 3 bases and J 3 bases, with 8 bases left between them. In germline, CDR1 is KGHSH, CDR2 LQKENI. This chain's CDR3 is CASSPGTKETQYF. The CDR3 DNA is TGTGCCAGCTCACCCGGGACAAAAGAGACCCAGTACTTC. Based on the CDR3 plus reference TRBV18 and TRBJ2-5, the full variable domain is NAGVMQNPRHLVRRRGQEARLRCSPMKGHSHVYWYRQLPEEGLKFMVYLQKENIIDESGMPKERFSAEFPKEGPSILRIQQVVRGDSAAYFCASSPGTKETQYFGPGTRLLVL.

This chain joins TRBV15 and TRBJ1-6, with D maybe TRBD1 (5 bases). The CDR3 spans 15 residues. V was trimmed by 4 bases and J by 8 bases, leaving 15 bases between them. Germline V lookup: CDR1 LNHNV, CDR2 YYDKDF (reference sequence). In DNA form, the CDR3 reads TGTGCCACCAGCAACCAGGGTTCCATGGATTCACCCCTCCACTTT. It is translated as CATSNQGSMDSPLHF.

V usage is TRBV5-5 and J usage is TRBJ2-1; 10 bases agree with TRBD1. Trimming cost V 4 bases and J 6 bases; bases outside gene matches: 7. Looked up from germline, CDR1 is SGHKS and CDR2 is YYEKEE (reference sequence). The CDR3 extends over 15 amino acids. The CDR3 region is CASSGRDRGGNEQFF. The CDR3 nucleotides read TGTGCCAGCAGCGGGCGGGACAGGGGTGGCAATGAGCAGTTCTTC. The whole variable domain, remainder taken from reference TRBV5-5 and TRBJ2-1, is DAGVTQSPTHLIKTRGQQVTLRCSPISGHKSVSWYQQVLGQGPQFIFQYYEKEERGRGNFPDRFSARQFPNYSSELNVNALLLGDSALYLCASSGRDRGGNEQFFGPGTRLTVL.